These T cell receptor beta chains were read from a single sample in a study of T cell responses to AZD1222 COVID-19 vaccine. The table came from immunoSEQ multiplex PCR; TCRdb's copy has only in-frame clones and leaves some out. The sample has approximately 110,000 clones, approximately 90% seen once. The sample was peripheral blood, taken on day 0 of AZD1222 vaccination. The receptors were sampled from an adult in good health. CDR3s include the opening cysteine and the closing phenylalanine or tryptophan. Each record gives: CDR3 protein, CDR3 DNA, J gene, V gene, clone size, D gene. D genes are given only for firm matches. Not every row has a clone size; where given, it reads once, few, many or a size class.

CDR3 protein: CASSGQARSPLHF; CDR3 DNA: TGTGCCAGCAGTGGACAGGCCAGATCACCCCTCCACTTT; J gene: TRBJ1-6; V gene: TRBV25-1; clone size: NA; D gene: NA
CDR3 protein: CASSQGQVPNYGYTF; CDR3 DNA: TGTGCCAGCAGCCAAGGACAGGTCCCTAACTATGGCTACACCTTC; J gene: TRBJ1-2; V gene: TRBV3-1/TRBV3-2; clone size: NA; D gene: NA
CDR3 protein: CASSLGLAGEQFF; CDR3 DNA: TGTGCCAGCAGTTTGGGACTAGCTGGGGAGCAGTTCTTC; J gene: TRBJ2-1; V gene: TRBV12-3/TRBV12-4; clone size: once; D gene: TRBD2
CDR3 protein: CASSQEVGGGYTF; CDR3 DNA: TGCGCCAGCAGCCAAGAAGTGGGGGGTGGCTACACCTTC; J gene: TRBJ1-2; V gene: TRBV4-1; clone size: NA; D gene: NA
CDR3 protein: CASSQDAGRVLDEQFF; CDR3 DNA: TGTGCCAGCAGCCAAGATGCGGGCAGGGTTCTGGATGAGCAGTTCTTC; J gene: TRBJ2-1; V gene: TRBV4-2; clone size: NA; D gene: NA
CDR3 protein: CASSPTLYQETQYF; CDR3 DNA: TGTGCCAGCAGCCCGACGCTGTACCAAGAGACCCAGTACTTC; J gene: TRBJ2-5; V gene: TRBV6-2/TRBV6-3; clone size: NA; D gene: NA
CDR3 protein: CASSSAAYQPQHF; CDR3 DNA: TGTGCCAGCAGTTCCGCCGCGTATCAGCCCCAGCATTTT; J gene: TRBJ1-5; V gene: TRBV27; clone size: NA; D gene: NA
CDR3 protein: CASSPSGAEPYGYTF; CDR3 DNA: TGTGCCAGCAGCCCCTCGGGGGCTGAGCCGTATGGCTACACCTTC; J gene: TRBJ1-2; V gene: TRBV7-3; clone size: NA; D gene: NA
CDR3 protein: CASSPNTDTQYF; CDR3 DNA: TGTGCCAGCAGCCCGAACACAGATACGCAGTATTTT; J gene: TRBJ2-3; V gene: TRBV28; clone size: NA; D gene: NA
CDR3 protein: CAISLTSGSNTGELFF; CDR3 DNA: TGTGCCATCAGTCTCACTAGCGGGTCGAACACCGGGGAGCTGTTTTTT; J gene: TRBJ2-2; V gene: TRBV10-3; clone size: NA; D gene: TRBD2
CDR3 protein: CASSLGQHPNQPQHF; CDR3 DNA: TGCGCCAGCAGCTTGGGACAGCATCCCAATCAGCCCCAGCATTTT; J gene: TRBJ1-5; V gene: TRBV5-1; clone size: NA; D gene: NA
CDR3 protein: CASSDSPGNGYTF; CDR3 DNA: TGTGCCAGCAGTGACTCGCCAGGGAATGGCTACACCTTC; J gene: TRBJ1-2; V gene: TRBV6-4; clone size: NA; D gene: NA
CDR3 protein: CASNRDFNSPLHF; CDR3 DNA: TGTGCCAGCAACAGGGACTTTAATTCACCCCTCCACTTT; J gene: TRBJ1-6; V gene: TRBV6-5; clone size: NA; D gene: NA
CDR3 protein: CASSPRPGGGNQPQHF; CDR3 DNA: TGTGCCAGCTCACCAAGACCAGGGGGCGGCAATCAGCCCCAGCATTTT; J gene: TRBJ1-5; V gene: TRBV18; clone size: once; D gene: TRBD1
CDR3 protein: CASSQEASGGIDTQYF; CDR3 DNA: TGTGCCAGCAGCCAAGAAGCCAGCGGGGGGATAGATACGCAGTATTTT; J gene: TRBJ2-3; V gene: TRBV4-2; clone size: NA; D gene: TRBD2
CDR3 protein: CSVEDKGNTEAFF; CDR3 DNA: TGCAGCGTTGAAGATAAGGGGAACACTGAAGCTTTCTTT; J gene: TRBJ1-1; V gene: TRBV29-1; clone size: NA; D gene: NA
CDR3 protein: CASSPGQGPYEQYF; CDR3 DNA: TGTGCTAGCAGCCCTGGACAGGGGCCCTACGAGCAGTACTTC; J gene: TRBJ2-7; V gene: TRBV7-2; clone size: NA; D gene: TRBD1
CDR3 protein: CASSLWGSGVGVTGELFF; CDR3 DNA: TGTGCCAGCAGTTTATGGGGGTCAGGGGTAGGAGTAACCGGGGAGCTGTTTTTT; J gene: TRBJ2-2; V gene: TRBV27; clone size: NA; D gene: NA
CDR3 protein: CASSQVGGQRPFF; CDR3 DNA: TGTGCCAGCAGCCAAGTGGGGGGACAGAGGCCTTTCTTT; J gene: TRBJ1-1; V gene: TRBV14; clone size: NA; D gene: TRBD1
CDR3 protein: CASSGLGYTEAFF; CDR3 DNA: TGTGCCAGCAGTGGACTCGGTTACACTGAAGCTTTCTTT; J gene: TRBJ1-1; V gene: TRBV6-2/TRBV6-3; clone size: NA; D gene: NA
CDR3 protein: CASSLEAGGQGNEQFF; CDR3 DNA: TGCGCCAGCAGCTTGGAGGCGGGGGGGCAGGGCAATGAGCAGTTCTTC; J gene: TRBJ2-1; V gene: TRBV5-1; clone size: once; D gene: TRBD2
CDR3 protein: CASSQVRGFGNSPLHF; CDR3 DNA: TGCGCCAGCAGCCAAGTTAGGGGTTTCGGCAATTCACCCCTCCACTTT; J gene: TRBJ1-6; V gene: TRBV4-1; clone size: NA; D gene: NA
CDR3 protein: CASSSPWGQETQYF; CDR3 DNA: TGTGCCAGCAGCTCCCCTTGGGGACAAGAGACCCAGTACTTC; J gene: TRBJ2-5; V gene: TRBV6-5; clone size: NA; D gene: NA
CDR3 protein: CASSLKWGSYEQYF; CDR3 DNA: TGTGCCAGCAGTTTAAAATGGGGGAGCTACGAGCAGTACTTC; J gene: TRBJ2-7; V gene: TRBV27; clone size: NA; D gene: NA
CDR3 protein: CASSFDRDQPQHF; CDR3 DNA: TGTGCCAGCAGCTTTGACAGGGATCAGCCCCAGCATTTT; J gene: TRBJ1-5; V gene: TRBV6-5; clone size: NA; D gene: TRBD1
CDR3 protein: CASSLDGTYGYTF; CDR3 DNA: TGCGCCAGCAGCTTGGACGGAACCTATGGCTACACCTTC; J gene: TRBJ1-2; V gene: TRBV5-1; clone size: NA; D gene: NA
CDR3 protein: CASSTTRTGPYGYTF; CDR3 DNA: TGTGCCAGCAGTACCACCCGGACAGGCCCATATGGCTACACCTTC; J gene: TRBJ1-2; V gene: TRBV6-2/TRBV6-3; clone size: NA; D gene: TRBD1
CDR3 protein: CASSQGQGIPTNEKLFF; CDR3 DNA: TGCGCCAGCAGCCAAGGGCAGGGAATCCCAACTAATGAAAAACTGTTTTTT; J gene: TRBJ1-4; V gene: TRBV4-1; clone size: NA; D gene: NA
CDR3 protein: CARPVGTYNSPLHF; CDR3 DNA: TGTGCCCGACCAGTTGGGACGTATAATTCACCCCTCCACTTT; J gene: TRBJ1-6; V gene: TRBV9; clone size: NA; D gene: NA
CDR3 protein: CAISLGTNYGYTF; CDR3 DNA: TGTGCCATCAGTCTAGGAACTAACTATGGCTACACCTTC; J gene: TRBJ1-2; V gene: TRBV10-3; clone size: NA; D gene: NA
CDR3 protein: CASSAGTSGGFYQETQYF; CDR3 DNA: TGTGCCAGCAGCGCAGGGACTAGCGGGGGGTTCTACCAAGAGACCCAGTACTTC; J gene: TRBJ2-5; V gene: TRBV9; clone size: NA; D gene: TRBD2
CDR3 protein: CASSQGGAGTEAFF; CDR3 DNA: TGCGCCAGCAGCCAAGGGGGCGCGGGCACTGAAGCTTTCTTT; J gene: TRBJ1-1; V gene: TRBV4-3; clone size: NA; D gene: NA